This TCR beta chain was recorded in a study of CD8 T cells in Susac syndrome. Notes on this clonotype: Its specificity is not known.

Reverse transcription of about 0.5 to 1 ug RNA used random hexamers. TCRdb re-analysed the immunoSEQ multiplex PCR reads in MiXCR, keeping a single row per CDR3 protein. The sample gives 80,000 to 90,000 distinct CDR3 sequences, roughly 91% of which show up once; 0.3% to 0.4% is in the top ten. Sequencing of TCR beta was undertaken in CD8+ and CD4+ T cells derived from blood. Matched for age and sex, the controls were healthy donors. TEMRA cells underwent FACS enrichment and CD8+ and CD4+ T cells underwent negative isolation. V gave up 6 bases and J gave up 2 bases; unmatched junction bases: 2. CDR1 is SNHLY and CDR2 is FYNNEI in the germline V gene. This CDR3 spans 14 amino acids. Study conclusions and caveats: The TCR sequencing and HLA analysis in the study involved a relatively small number of individuals, as the study acknowledged.

The V gene is TRBV2, the J gene TRBJ2-1; 9 bases line up with TRBD2. The origin of this receptor is a human donor in good health. The sample taken for sequencing was CD8+ T cells from PBMCs. The CDR3: CASSAGGAYNEQFF. The CDR3 DNA follows: TGTGCCAGCAGCGCGGGGGGGGCCTACAATGAGCAGTTCTTC. The full variable domain, in which reference TRBV2 and TRBJ2-1 provide the parts outside the CDR3, is EPEVTQTPSHQVTQMGQEVILRCVPISNHLYFYWYRQILGQKVEFLVSFYNNEISEKSEIFDDQFSVERPDGSNFTLKIRSTKLEDSAMYFCASSAGGAYNEQFFGPGTRLTVL.